The clone carrying this T cell receptor beta chain was seen only once. Antigen unknown. The data were taken from a study of T cell responses to AZD1222 COVID-19 vaccine. The V gene's germline CDR1 is MNHEY and CDR2 SVGAGI. CDR3 length equals 14 residues. V lost 6 bases and J 2 bases, leaving 13 bases between the germline ends. The table came from immunoSEQ multiplex PCR; TCRdb's copy has only in-frame clones and leaves some out. The repertoire holds over 85,000 clones, with around nine tenths as singletons. Study results and caveats: White British people made up most donors, females outnumbered males, and clonal diversity was possibly underestimated. It was only five to seven AZD1222 recipients who were seropositive at baseline. Unmutated variant regions are reportedly the target of nearly half of TCRs that are spike-specific.

The chain uses TRBV6-5 and TRBJ2-5; the D is unclear. Sequenced here: peripheral blood, sampled 28 days after the second AZD1222 dose. This TCR came from an adult who received the AZD1222 COVID-19 vaccine. Here the CDR3 reads CASSREFGQETQYF. CDR3 DNA: TGTGCCAGCAGCCGCGAGTTTGGGCAAGAGACCCAGTACTTC.